The present entry profiles one T cell receptor beta chain with its context. Only a few counts were recorded for this clonotype. Its target antigen remains unknown. No much larger clone is present one base from it, and per-base qualities are unavailable. The CDR3 contains 13 residues, cysteine and phenylalanine counted. CDR3 DNA is the only sequence kept; it has 39 bases, read in frame from the first base. CDR1 and CDR2 (SEHNR, FQNEAQ) derive from the germline V gene (reference sequence). V loses 2 bases, J loses 13 bases, and the germline ends lie 14 bases apart. Ficoll-Paque density gradient centrifugation was the method used to isolate PBMCs. The data originate from a study of T-cell memory formation after mild COVID-19 (dated by TCRdb to the early 2020s). Study-wide context: TCR sequence clusters from the two donors were found to be largely donor specific. In two donors, T-cell clones that expanded and contracted after mild COVID-19 were followed by sequencing TCRalpha and TCRbeta repertoires longitudinally. Two young, previously healthy adult volunteers made up the cohort, one male and one female.

The data were produced on an Illumina NovaSeq 6000. TCRalpha and TCRbeta cDNA libraries were constructed by 5'RACE with constant-segment primers, with sample barcodes and unique molecular identifiers being introduced. RNA was extracted from every sample with Trizol reagent. Libraries were amplified in two PCR steps, with a second sample barcode and Illumina TruSeq adapters added in the second step. Libraries were sequenced on an Illumina NovaSeq with 2 x 150 bp paired-end reads. The original pipeline was this. Demultiplexing of reads and collapsing into UMI-guided consensus sequences were performed with migec v1.2.7. Using mixcr v2.1.11, the UMI consensuses were aligned to TRA and TRB V and J templates and assembled into clonotypes. Expanded or contracted clonotypes were those called significant by both edgeR and NoisET, with noise models trained on biological replicates. For edgeR calls, a false discovery rate-adjusted p below 0.01 and a log2 fold-change threshold of 1 were applied. As an exploratory analysis of dynamics, max-normalized trajectories of the 1000 most abundant clonotypes were examined by PCA with hierarchical clustering. The CD4 or CD8 phenotype of responding clones was assigned using the separately sequenced CD4+ and CD8+ repertoires. TCRdb reprocessing: public reads trimmed at Q25 with fastp, clones called with MiXCR, in-frame beta chains kept. Duplicate CDR3 protein sequences are folded into a single record with the most common DNA and genes. Clone size and V and J calls follow TCRdb, not the original study. The sample table records 190,000 or so distinct CDR3 sequences; around 21% of these occur just once. The leading ten clones occupy 23% of the sample.

Points the paper makes about the study in general: The study included only a couple of mild cases, and larger cohorts that include severe cases with pre-infection samples were judged to be necessary. The detection of some responding clones in pre-infection memory suggests that pre-existing cross-reactive memory T cells joined the SARS-CoV-2 response. Contracting CD4+ clones were located mainly in the CM and EM memory subsets, whereas CD8+ clones were found to be enriched in EMRA. Clones contracting from day 15 to 85 had balanced CD4/CD8 phenotypes, while a second wave expanding from day 15 to 37 was biased towards CD4+. The second-wave clones that peaked on day 37 were not confirmed to be SARS-CoV-2 specific.

This receptor was obtained from an adult woman who had mild COVID-19 (a few samples of this study predate the infection). The sample titles of this study are shuffled in the database, so cell type and time point are left out; the donor was told from shared clones. The material sequenced was PBMCs or a T cell subset sorted from them (not recorded which). The chain was built from TRBV7-9 and TRBJ1-4, with a weak D call of TRBD1 (6 bases match). The bases are TGTGCCAGCAGCTTATATCGTCAGGGGATACTGTTTTTT. Its translation reads: CASSLYRQGILFF.